This T cell receptor beta chain was found in a study of cytomegalovirus exposure and HLA in healthy donors. PCR was performed using 60 Vbeta and 13 Jbeta primers. The protocol was immunoSEQ multiplex PCR, while the TCRdb copy is restricted to in-frame clones and leaves out a portion. The table lists approximately 270,000 clones, 80% of them singletons. Worth noting for this clone: Its target is unknown.

Broader study findings: Per a prior analysis, the majority of TCR beta V segments were productive roughly 90% or roughly 30% of the time.

With V trimmed by 5 bases and J by 7 bases, 7 bases remained unmatched. CDR3 length: 13 amino acids. Germline CDR1 reads MGHRA; CDR2 reads YSYEKL. This TCR derives from a girl between 2 and 10 years old in good health and CMV-seronegative. This chain uses TRBV4-1 with TRBJ1-2; TRBD1 aligns across 7 bases. Sequencing was performed on PBMCs. CDR3 sequence reads: CASSTYQGGGYTF. The CDR3 DNA reads as TGCGCCAGCAGCACTTATCAGGGGGGTGGCTACACCTTC.